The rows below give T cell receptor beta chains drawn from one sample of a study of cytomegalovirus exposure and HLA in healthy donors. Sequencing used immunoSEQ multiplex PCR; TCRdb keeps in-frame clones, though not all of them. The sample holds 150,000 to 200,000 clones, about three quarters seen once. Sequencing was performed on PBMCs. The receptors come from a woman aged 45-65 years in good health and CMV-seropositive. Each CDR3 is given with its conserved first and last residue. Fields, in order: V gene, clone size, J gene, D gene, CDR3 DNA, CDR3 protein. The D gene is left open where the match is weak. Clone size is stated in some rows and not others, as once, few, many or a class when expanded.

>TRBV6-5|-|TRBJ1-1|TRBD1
TGTGCCAGCAGTCCCGCGGGACAGGCGCTGCCAGAAGCTTTCTTT
CASSPAGQALPEAFF
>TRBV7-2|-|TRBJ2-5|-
TGTGCCAGCAGCTGGGCCCGAGAGACCCAGTACTTC
CASSWARETQYF
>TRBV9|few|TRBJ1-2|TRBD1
TGTGCCAGCAGCGTAGCAGGGGGCTATGGCTACACCTTC
CASSVAGGYGYTF
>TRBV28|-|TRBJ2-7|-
TGTGCCAGCAGTCCCCCCCTAATACAGGGCCTTGAGCAGTACTTC
CASSPPLIQGLEQYF
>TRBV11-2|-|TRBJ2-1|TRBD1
TGTGCCAGCAGCTTAGAGGGACAGTACAATGAGCAGTTCTTC
CASSLEGQYNEQFF
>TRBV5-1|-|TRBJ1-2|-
TGCGCCAGCAGCTTGGCCAACGCGGAGAATGGCTACACCTTC
CASSLANAENGYTF
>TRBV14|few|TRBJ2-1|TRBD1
TGTGCCAGCAGCCCGGGACAGTCCAATGAGCAGTTCTTC
CASSPGQSNEQFF
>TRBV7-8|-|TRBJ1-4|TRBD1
TGTGCCAGCAGCGGACAGGGTCTCGGTGAAAAACTGTTTTTT
CASSGQGLGEKLFF
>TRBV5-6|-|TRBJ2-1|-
TGTGCCAGCAGTAGCGGTATCTCCTACAATGAGCAGTTCTTC
CASSSGISYNEQFF
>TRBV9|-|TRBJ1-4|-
TGTGCCAGCAGCGCCCTCGGGTCGGGGGGGGTAGGTGAAAAACTGTTTTTT
CASSALGSGGVGEKLFF
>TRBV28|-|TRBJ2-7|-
TGTGCCAGCAGCTCGGGGGGCGATGGGGATAACGAGCAGTACTTC
CASSSGGDGDNEQYF
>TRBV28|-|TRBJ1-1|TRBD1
TGTGCCAGCAGTTTATATGGGACAGCTGAAACTGAAGCTTTCTTT
CASSLYGTAETEAFF
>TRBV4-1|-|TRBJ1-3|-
TGCGCCAGCAGCCCCAATCTGGGAGTCGGTGGAAACACCATATATTTT
CASSPNLGVGGNTIYF
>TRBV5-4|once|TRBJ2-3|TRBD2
TGTGCCAGCAGCTTGCTAGCGGGCGCCCCCACAGATACGCAGTATTTT
CASSLLAGAPTDTQYF
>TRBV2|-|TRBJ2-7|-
TGTGCCAGCAGTGAAGATTCGTTAAGGGGCGAGCAGTACTTC
CASSEDSLRGEQYF
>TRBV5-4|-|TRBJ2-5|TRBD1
TGTGCCACAATAAGACAGGGTGAGGAGACCCAGTACTTC
CATIRQGEETQYF
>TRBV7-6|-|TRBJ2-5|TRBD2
TGTGCCAGCAGCTCTGTCCGGGGGGTTCGGGAGACCCAGTACTTC
CASSSVRGVRETQYF
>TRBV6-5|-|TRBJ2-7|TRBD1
TGTGCCAGCAGTTACTTAACAGGACAGGGGGCGACGTACTTC
CASSYLTGQGATYF
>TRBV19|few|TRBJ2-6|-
TGTGCCAGTAGTATCAGGTACGGGGCCAACGTCCTGACTTTC
CASSIRYGANVLTF
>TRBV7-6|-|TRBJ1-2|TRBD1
TGTGCCAGCAGCTTAGAGGGGGCCCATGGCTACACCTTC
CASSLEGAHGYTF
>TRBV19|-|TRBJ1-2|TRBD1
TGTGCCAGTAGACACCCACAGGGGCTCGACACCTTC
CASRHPQGLDTF
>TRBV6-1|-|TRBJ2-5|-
TGTGCCAGCTCTCAGGCGTCAGGAAGGGAGACCCAGTACTTC
CASSQASGRETQYF
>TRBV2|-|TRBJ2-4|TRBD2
TGTGCCAGCAGTAGACTAGCGGTTAACATTCAGTACTTC
CASSRLAVNIQYF
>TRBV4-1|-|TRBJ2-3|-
TGCGCCAGCAGCCAAGTTGGTAGCAGCACAGATACGCAGTATTTT
CASSQVGSSTDTQYF
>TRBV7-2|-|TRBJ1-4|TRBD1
TGTGCCAGCAGCTTAACCCGGGACAGCCCCTGGGATGAAAAACTGTTTTTT
CASSLTRDSPWDEKLFF
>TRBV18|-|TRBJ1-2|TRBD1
TGTGCCAGCTCAGCGGGGACAGCGGGTGGCTACACCTTC
CASSAGTAGGYTF
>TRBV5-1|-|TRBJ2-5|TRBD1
TGCGCCAGCAGCTTTACCCCCGGGACAGGGGCAGAGACCCAGTACTTC
CASSFTPGTGAETQYF
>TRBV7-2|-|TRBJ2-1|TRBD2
TGTGCCAGCAGCTTAGCGAAGGGTAGGAGCGGGGTCGTCCTTCCCAATGAGCAGTTCTTC
CASSLAKGRSGVVLPNEQFF
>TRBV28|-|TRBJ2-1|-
TGTGCCAGCAGTTTACGGGCGGGACCACAGTTCTTC
CASSLRAGPQFF
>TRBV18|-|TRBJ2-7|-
TGTGCCAGCTCACCTTCTTCCCAACATGGGCTCTACGAGCAGTACTTC
CASSPSSQHGLYEQYF
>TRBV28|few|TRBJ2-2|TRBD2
TGTGCCAGCAGTTTAAGGACCTTTAGCGGGGGGTTGGACACCGGGGAGCTGTTTTTT
CASSLRTFSGGLDTGELFF
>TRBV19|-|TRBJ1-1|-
TGTGCCAGTAATCTTGAAGCTTTCTTT
CASNLEAFF